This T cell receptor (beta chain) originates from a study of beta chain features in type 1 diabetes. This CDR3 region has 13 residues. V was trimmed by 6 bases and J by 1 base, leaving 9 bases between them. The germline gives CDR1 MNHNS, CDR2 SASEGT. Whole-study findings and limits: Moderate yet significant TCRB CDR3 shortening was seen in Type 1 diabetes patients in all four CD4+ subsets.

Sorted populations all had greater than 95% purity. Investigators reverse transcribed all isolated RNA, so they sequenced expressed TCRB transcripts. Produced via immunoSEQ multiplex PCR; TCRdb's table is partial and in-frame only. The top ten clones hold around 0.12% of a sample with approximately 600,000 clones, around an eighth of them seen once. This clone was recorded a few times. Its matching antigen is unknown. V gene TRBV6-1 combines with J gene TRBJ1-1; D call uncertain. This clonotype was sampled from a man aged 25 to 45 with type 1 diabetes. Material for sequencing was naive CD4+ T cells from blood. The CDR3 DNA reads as TGTGCCAGCAGAGATGGAGGGAACACTGAAGCTTTCTTT. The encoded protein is CASRDGGNTEAFF.